This TCR beta chain was obtained from a study of identical twins. With template switching, a universal primer site was added, and the cDNA carried unique molecular identifiers. TCRdb used MiXCR to reprocess the 5' RACE reads, holding one entry per CDR3 protein. There are under 300,000 distinct CDR3 sequences in the sample; approximately 8.6% occur only once, and roughly 3.1% lies in the top ten. This clonotype was picked up a small number of times. There are 15 residues in the CDR3. The germline CDR1 and CDR2 sequences are MGHRA and YSYEKL. Trimming took off 0 bases at V and 2 bases at J, with 10 bases between the two ends. These records were also assigned to another study, of yellow fever vaccine responses in identical twins.

V gene TRBV4-1 combines with J gene TRBJ2-5; D is perhaps TRBD1 or TRBD2 (5 bases each). Specimen: CD8+ T cells sorted from blood. The TCR sequence derives from a woman younger than 35 in good health. The DNA for the CDR3 is TGCGCCAGCAGCCAAGACACCGGGGCTCAAGAGACCCAGTACTTC. Protein sequence: CASSQDTGAQETQYF.